This TCR beta chain was profiled in a study of blood T cell repertoires in COVID-19. Study at large: COVID-19 samples, acute and convalescent, were from the United States, Italy and Spain. PBMCs, B-cell-depleted T cells, or T cells provided the cDNA or gDNA that made up the material.

Per the authors' pipeline: Scientists estimated how many nucleated cells there were by amplifying reference gene primers. Assay: immunoSEQ multiplex PCR; the TCRdb copy retains only in-frame clones and omits some. V and J calls and clone size are given by that table; D and trimming were obtained from the DNA. The sample shows 63,000 or so clones, approximately 80% of them seen only once. Per germline, CDR1 LNHDA and CDR2 SQIVND (reference sequence). J was trimmed by 6 bases and V by 6 bases; bases with no gene match: 11. The CDR3 contains 16 residues. This rearrangement joins TRBV19 to TRBJ1-6, with 7 bases aligning to TRBD1. Sequenced sample: peripheral blood. The receptor comes from a man older than 75 with active COVID-19. Here the CDR3 DNA reads TGTGCCAGTAGCCTATCCGGGACAGAGCTTAATTCACCCCTCCACTTT. This codes for CASSLSGTELNSPLHF. The variable domain in full, completed from reference TRBV19 and TRBJ1-6, reads DGGITQSPKYLFRKEGQNVTLSCEQNLNHDAMYWYRQDPGQGLRLIYYSQIVNDFQKGDIAEGYSVSREKKESFPLTVTSAQKNPTAFYLCASSLSGTELNSPLHFGNGTRLTVT.